Described below is a single TCR beta chain sequence and its context. Its matching antigen is unknown. 60 Vbeta and 13 Jbeta primers were used in PCR. Clones were read by immunoSEQ multiplex PCR, and TCRdb kept only the in-frame ones, dropping some. The repertoire holds approximately 140,000 clones, with under 90% as singletons. The V gene end was trimmed by 6 bases and the J gene end by 7 bases; junction bases not matched to a gene: 9. This CDR3 comprises 15 residues. Per germline, CDR1 MDHEN and CDR2 SYDVKM. The data were taken from a study of cytomegalovirus exposure and HLA in healthy donors. Study-level results: Evidence from a later analysis indicated that most CMV-associated TCR beta chains looked HLA-restricted.

Donors were ostensibly healthy at sampling, although undocumented immune exposures were probable. V usage is TRBV28 and J usage is TRBJ2-1; 10 bases match TRBD1. Sequenced material: PBMCs. The TCR originated in a male donor in good health and CMV-seronegative. The CDR3 nucleotides are TGTGCCAGCAGACCGGGACAGGGGTTTTTGAATGAGCAGTTCTTC. Translating gives CASRPGQGFLNEQFF.